This TCR beta chain was sequenced in a study of CD8 T cells in ankylosing spondylitis. Ten or more counts support this clonotype. Antigen: not known. This sequence may be a read error, since a much larger clone differs from it by one base. Study results and limitations: Reportedly, matched ankylosing spondylitis synovial fluid was significantly enriched for disease-linked clones. Reports of some motif variants in reactive arthritis synovial fluid and blood predate this one. Seven or eight highly homologous variants formed a TCR beta motif that appeared characteristic of ankylosing spondylitis blood.

The TCR beta libraries were generated through quantitative 5'-RACE incorporating molecular barcodes. TCRdb itself ran the 5' RACE reads through MiXCR, one entry per CDR3 protein. The table lists about 15,000 distinct CDR3 sequences, 2.8% of them singletons. The CDR3 extends over 13 amino acids. V was clipped by 0 bases and J by 3 bases, with 6 bases between them. The germline V gene has CDR1 SGDLS and CDR2 YYNGEE. The chain has TRBV9 and TRBJ1-1, with D possibly being TRBD1 (5 bases). The TCR comes from a male donor with ankylosing spondylitis or in good health (not recorded which). The sequenced sample consisted of blood, either unsorted or a sorted T cell fraction (not recorded which). CDR3 in DNA: TGTGCCAGCAGCGTAGGGGGGGACACTGAAGCTTTCTTT. Its protein product is CASSVGGDTEAFF.